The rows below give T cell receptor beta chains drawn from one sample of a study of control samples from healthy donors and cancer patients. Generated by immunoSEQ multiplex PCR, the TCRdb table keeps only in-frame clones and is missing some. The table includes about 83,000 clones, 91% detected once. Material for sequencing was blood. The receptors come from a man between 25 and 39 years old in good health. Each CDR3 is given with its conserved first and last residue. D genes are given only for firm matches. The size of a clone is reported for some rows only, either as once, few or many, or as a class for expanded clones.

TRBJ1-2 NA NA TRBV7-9 TGTGCCAGCAGCTTAATCGGGGAGTATGGCTACACCTTC CASSLIGEYGYTF
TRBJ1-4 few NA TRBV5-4 TGTGCCAGCAGCTTGGCAGGGAGGAATGAAAAACTGTTTTTT CASSLAGRNEKLFF
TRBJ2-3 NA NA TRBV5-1 TGCGCCAGCAGCCTACCCCAGGAAACGCAGTATTTT CASSLPQETQYF
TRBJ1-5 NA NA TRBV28 TGTGCCAGCAGTTTGGACACACGGATCCCCAATCAGCCCCAGCATTTT CASSLDTRIPNQPQHF
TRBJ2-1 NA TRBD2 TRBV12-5 TGTGCTAGTGGTTTGATCGGCGGGAGGGACAATGAGCAGTTCTTC CASGLIGGRDNEQFF
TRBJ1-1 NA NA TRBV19 TGTGCCAGTAGAGTTGTTGCTCGGGGGGCGTCCGGCACTGAAGCTTTCTTT CASRVVARGASGTEAFF
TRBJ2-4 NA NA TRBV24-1 TGTGCCACCAGTGTTGGGGCGGGGAACATTCAGTACTTC CATSVGAGNIQYF
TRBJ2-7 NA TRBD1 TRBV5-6 TGTGCCAGCAGCTCACAGACAGGGGATGGATTCGTCTACGAGCAGTACTTC CASSSQTGDGFVYEQYF
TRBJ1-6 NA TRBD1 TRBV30 TGTGCCTGGAGGGACAGGGCCACGGGCTCCTATAATTCACCCCTCCACTTT CAWRDRATGSYNSPLHF
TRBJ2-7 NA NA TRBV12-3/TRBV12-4 TGTGCCAGCAGTTTCGACAGAGACTACGAGCAGTACTTC CASSFDRDYEQYF
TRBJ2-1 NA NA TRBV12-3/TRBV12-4 TGTGCCAGTGTCCAGGGGATAGAGCAGTTCTTC CASVQGIEQFF
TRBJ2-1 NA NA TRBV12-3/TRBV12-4 TGTGCCAGCAGTTTACCCGCAGTAGAGCAGTTCTTC CASSLPAVEQFF
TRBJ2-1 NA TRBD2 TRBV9 TGTGCCAGCAGCGTAGCTAGCGGGAATGAGCAGTTCTTC CASSVASGNEQFF
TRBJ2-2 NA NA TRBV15 TGTGCCACCAGCAGAGCCGGAGACACCGGGGAGCTGTTTTTT CATSRAGDTGELFF
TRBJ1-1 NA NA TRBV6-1 TGTGCCAGCATTACTGGGGGTAGAAACACTGAAGCTTTCTTT CASITGGRNTEAFF
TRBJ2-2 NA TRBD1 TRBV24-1 TGTGCCTCCAAGGGACAGGGGGACACCGGGGAGCTGTTTTTT CASKGQGDTGELFF
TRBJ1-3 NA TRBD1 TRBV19 TGTGCCAGCCGGGACAGGGGAAACACCATATATTTT CASRDRGNTIYF
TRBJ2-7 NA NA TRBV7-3 TGTGCCAGCAGCCCGTCAAGGGGGTCCTACGAGCAGTACTTC CASSPSRGSYEQYF
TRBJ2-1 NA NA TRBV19 TGTGCCAGTAGAAAAGAGGGGTCGGGGTCCTACAATGAGCAGTTCTTC CASRKEGSGSYNEQFF
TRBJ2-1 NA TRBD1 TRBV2 TGTGCCAGCAGTGTTATCCCCGGGACAGGGAACAATGAGCAGTTCTTC CASSVIPGTGNNEQFF
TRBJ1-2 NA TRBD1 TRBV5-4 TGTGCCAGCAGCTACCAGGGACAGGCGTACTATGGCTACACCTTC CASSYQGQAYYGYTF
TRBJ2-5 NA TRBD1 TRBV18 TGTGCCAGCTCACCAGTGGCAGGGGGAGAGACCCAGTACTTC CASSPVAGGETQYF
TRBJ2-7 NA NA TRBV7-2 TGTGCCAGCAGCTTAGCGTCGGGACACCTATACGAGCAGTACTTC CASSLASGHLYEQYF
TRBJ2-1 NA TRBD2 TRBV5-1 TGCGCCAGCAGCCCGGGACTACCTTACAATGAGCAGTTCTTC CASSPGLPYNEQFF
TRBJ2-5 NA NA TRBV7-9 TGTGCCAGCAGCTTAGCGCGTGAGGGACGGATTGAAACCCAGTACTTC CASSLAREGRIETQYF
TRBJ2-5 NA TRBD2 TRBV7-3 TGTGCCAGCAGCCCAAAAGGGACTAGCGGGAGAATAGAGACCCAGTACTTC CASSPKGTSGRIETQYF
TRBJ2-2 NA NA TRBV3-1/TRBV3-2 TGTGCCAGCAGCCAAGCCACCGGGGCCAGGACCGGGGAGCTGTTTTTT CASSQATGARTGELFF
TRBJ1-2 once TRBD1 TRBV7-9 TGTGCCAGCAGCTTCGACAGGGTTTCAGGTGGCTACACCTTC CASSFDRVSGGYTF
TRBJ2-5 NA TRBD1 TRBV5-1 TGCGCCAGCAGCTTGTCGGGAGGGACAGGGGCCTGGGAGACCCAGTACTTC CASSLSGGTGAWETQYF
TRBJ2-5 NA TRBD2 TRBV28 TGTGCCAGCAGCTCCGGGACTAGCGGACAAGAGACCCAGTACTTC CASSSGTSGQETQYF
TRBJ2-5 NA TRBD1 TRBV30 TGTGCCTGGAGTCTAGGACAGGGGGTCCAAGAGACCCAGTACTTC CAWSLGQGVQETQYF
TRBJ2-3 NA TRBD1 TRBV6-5 TGTGCCAGCAGTACTGGGACAGGTTATATCGGTACGCAGTATTTT CASSTGTGYIGTQYF
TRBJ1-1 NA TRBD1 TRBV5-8 TGTGCCAGCAGCCCTGGACAGGGAGAGGGGAGTGTGACGACTGAAGCTTTCTTT CASSPGQGEGSVTTEAFF
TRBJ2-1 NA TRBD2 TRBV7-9 TGTGCCAGCAGCTTAATGTCACTGTTAGCGGGGGGTCCCGGGTTCTTC CASSLMSLLAGGPGFF
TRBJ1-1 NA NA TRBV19 TGTGCCAGTAGGAAAGGTGGGGGGCGTGGGACTGAAGCTTTCTTT CASRKGGGRGTEAFF
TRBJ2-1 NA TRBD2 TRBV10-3 TGTGCCACCTCGATGGCTAGCGGGGGGGCGGGGTACAATGAGCAGTTCTTC CATSMASGGAGYNEQFF
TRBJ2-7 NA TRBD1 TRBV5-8 TGTGCCAGCAGCCCCCGAGACAGGGAAGGCGAGCAGTACTTC CASSPRDREGEQYF
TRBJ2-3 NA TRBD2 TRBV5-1 TGCGCCAGCAGCCCGCGGGGGGATGGAGGAGATACGCAGTATTTT CASSPRGDGGDTQYF
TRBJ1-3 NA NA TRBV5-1 TGCGCCAGCAGCTCCGGGACGGTTGGAAACACCATATATTTT CASSSGTVGNTIYF
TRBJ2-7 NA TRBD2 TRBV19 TGTGCCAGTAGTATTGGCGGGAGGGGGAGGGACGAGCAGTACTTC CASSIGGRGRDEQYF
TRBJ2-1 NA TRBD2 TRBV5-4 TGTGCCAGCCAAACTAGCGGGAGGTTTGGCTACAATGAGCAGTTCTTC CASQTSGRFGYNEQFF